These 10 T cell receptor beta chains were sequenced from one sample in a study of blood T cell repertoires in COVID-19. Measured with immunoSEQ multiplex PCR; TCRdb has only the in-frame clones, and not every one. The top ten hold 7.3% of the sample, which has nearly 70,000 clones, around nine tenths seen once. The sample was peripheral blood. The origin of the receptors is a middle-aged man with COVID-19, enrolled during active disease.

The V gene is TRBV4-1, the J gene TRBJ2-1; no definite D call. The ends were cut back, 1 base at V and 10 bases at J, with 8 bases in the middle. In germline, CDR1 is MGHRA, CDR2 YSYEKL. The CDR3 sequence is 12 residues long. The CDR3 DNA reads TGCGCCAGCAGCCAAGGTACTGAAGAGCAGTTCTTC. Its protein product is CASSQGTEEQFF.

This clone appeared a few times. The chain carries TRBV6-5 and TRBJ1-1; TRBD1 aligns across 7 bases. This CDR3 comprises 14 residues. The germline CDR1 and CDR2 sequences are MNHEY and SVGAGI. V lost 6 bases, J lost 10 bases, and 14 bases stayed unmatched. The CDR3 DNA reads TGTGCCAGCAGCTCCCGAGGGGGCAAATACGGAGCTTTCTTT. Its translation: CASSSRGGKYGAFF.

The chain carries TRBV7-9 and TRBJ1-4; 8 nucleotides match TRBD1. The CDR3 totals 16 residues. The germline V gene encodes CDR1 SEHNR and CDR2 FQNEAQ (reference sequence). The ends lost 3 bases at V and 2 bases at J; junction bases unmatched: 5. For the CDR3, the DNA is TGTGCCAGCAGCTTCGGACAGGGTTCGACTAATGAAAAACTGTTTTTT. This encodes CASSFGQGSTNEKLFF. The whole variable domain, remainder taken from reference TRBV7-9 and TRBJ1-4, is DTGVSQNPRHKITKRGQNVTFRCDPISEHNRLYWYRQTLGQGPEFLTYFQNEAQLEKSRLLSDRFSAERPKGSFSTLEIQRTEQGDSAMYLCASSFGQGSTNEKLFFGSGTQLSVL.

The rearrangement uses TRBV3-1 (or the pseudogene TRBV3-2) and TRBJ1-4, with 8 bases fitting TRBD1. Germline assignment: CDR1 LGHDT and CDR2 YNNKEL (reference sequence). The junction had 8 bases not matched to a gene; V was cut back by 4 bases and J by 7 bases. CDR3 length: 15 residues. CDR3 sequence: CASSRIDRGGEKLFF. The CDR3 DNA follows: TGTGCCAGCAGCCGGATAGACAGGGGTGGTGAAAAACTGTTTTTT.

The gene calls are TRBV28 and TRBJ2-3, with D perhaps matching TRBD1 (6 bases). CDR3 length equals 15 residues. Germline lookup yields CDR1 MDHEN and CDR2 SYDVKM. Trimming pared 2 bases from V and 2 bases from J, leaving 11 bases between. CDR3 nucleotides: TGTGCCAGCAGTTTAGGAGACAGGTCCACAGATACGCAGTATTTT. This encodes CASSLGDRSTDTQYF.

CDR3 loop: CASSGLGVPPNTGELFF. For the CDR3, the DNA is TGTGCCAGCTCCGGCCTCGGGGTCCCTCCGAACACCGGGGAGCTGTTTTTT. This sequence joins TRBV2 and TRBJ2-2, with D possibly TRBD2 on 5 matching bases. Germline V lookup: CDR1 SNHLY, CDR2 FYNNEI. The CDR3 is 17 residues long. The V end was cut by 8 bases, the J end by 0 bases, with 19 bases between.

This rearrangement joins TRBV18 to TRBJ1-2; D is possibly TRBD1 (5 bases). The V gene lost 3 bases and the J gene lost 3 bases, with 23 bases spanning the gap. The V gene's germline CDR1 is KGHSH and CDR2 LQKENI. The CDR3 extends over 18 amino acids. The CDR3 reads CASSPSGTGPPIDYGYTF. The CDR3 DNA follows: TGTGCCAGCTCACCCTCCGGGACTGGGCCCCCTATTGACTATGGCTACACCTTC.

The chain uses TRBV4-1 and TRBJ2-6; possible D gene TRBD2, 6 bases. Trimming pared 6 bases from V and 4 bases from J, leaving 13 bases between. The germline gives CDR1 MGHRA, CDR2 YSYEKL. The CDR3 has 15 residues. The CDR3 protein is CASREGGDGANVLTF. Here the CDR3 DNA reads TGCGCCAGCAGAGAAGGCGGGGACGGGGCCAACGTCCTGACTTTC.

The chain joins TRBV5-4 to TRBJ1-6; D gene unclear. The CDR3 has 15 amino acids. In germline, CDR1 is SGHNT, CDR2 YYREEE (reference sequence). V was cut by 5 bases and J by 0 bases, with 9 bases left in between. CDR3 DNA sequence: TGTGCCAGCAGACCTTCGGGCTCCTATAATTCACCCCTCCACTTT. Its translation is CASRPSGSYNSPLHF. Together with reference TRBV5-4 and TRBJ1-6, the CDR3 gives the full variable domain: ETGVTQSPTHLIKTRGQQVTLRCSSQSGHNTVSWYQQALGQGPQFIFQYYREEENGRGNFPPRFSGLQFPNYSSELNVNALELDDSALYLCASRPSGSYNSPLHFGNGTRLTVT.

For the CDR3, the DNA is TGTGCCAGCAGAAAGGGGACTAGCGGGAGCGAGACCCAGTACTTC. Protein product: CASRKGTSGSETQYF. This chain links TRBV2 with TRBJ2-5, with TRBD2 identical over 14 bases. The CDR3 has 15 residues. Germline V gives CDR1 SNHLY, CDR2 FYNNEI. The J segment lost 5 bases and the V segment lost 6 bases, leaving 5 bases of the junction unmatched.